This T cell receptor beta chain comes out of a study of blood T cell repertoires in COVID-19. At the level of the study: Collection of acute and convalescent COVID-19 samples took place in the United States, Italy and Spain. The analysed material was cDNA or gDNA that came from T cells, B-cell-depleted T cells, or PBMCs.

CDR1 and CDR2 (germline): SGHNT, YYREEE (reference sequence). J lost 5 bases, V lost 4 bases, and 8 bases had no gene match. This CDR3 comprises 14 residues. In the authors' workflow: Estimation of nucleated cell counts was performed using reference gene primer amplification. Profiled with immunoSEQ multiplex PCR; TCRdb holds only in-frame clones, not every one. V, J and clone size are those of that table, while D and trimming were read from the DNA. Among around 300,000 clones listed, 89% were seen once. The chain has TRBV5-4 and TRBJ1-1, with 7 bases matching TRBD1. The TCR sequence derives from a middle-aged man with acute or convalescent COVID-19. The specimen was peripheral blood. As DNA, the CDR3 is TGTGCCAGCAGCCTACAGGGGAGTAGGACTGAAGCTTTCTTT. This codes for CASSLQGSRTEAFF.